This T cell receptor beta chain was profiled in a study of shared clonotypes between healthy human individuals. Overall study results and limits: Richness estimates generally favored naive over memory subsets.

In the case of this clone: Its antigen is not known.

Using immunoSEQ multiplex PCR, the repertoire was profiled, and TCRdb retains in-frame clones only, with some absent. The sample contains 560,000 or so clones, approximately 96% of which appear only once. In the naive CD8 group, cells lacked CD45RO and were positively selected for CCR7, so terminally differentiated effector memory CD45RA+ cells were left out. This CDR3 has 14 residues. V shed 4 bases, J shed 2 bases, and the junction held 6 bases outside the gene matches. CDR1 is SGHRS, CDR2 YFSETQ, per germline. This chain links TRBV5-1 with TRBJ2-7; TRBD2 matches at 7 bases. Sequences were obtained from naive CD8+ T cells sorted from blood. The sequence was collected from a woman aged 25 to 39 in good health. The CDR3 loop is CASSADGLAYEQYF. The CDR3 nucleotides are TGCGCCAGCAGCGCGGACGGACTAGCCTACGAGCAGTACTTC. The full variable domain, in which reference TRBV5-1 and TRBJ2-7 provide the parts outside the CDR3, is KAGVTQTPRYLIKTRGQQVTLSCSPISGHRSVSWYQQTPGQGLQFLFEYFSETQRNKGNFPGRFSGRQFSNSRSEMNVSTLELGDSALYLCASSADGLAYEQYFGPGTRLTVT.